These 30 T cell receptor beta chains originate from one sample sequenced in a study of early T cells in non-severe SARS-CoV-2 infection (dated by TCRdb to the early 2020s). Libraries were built with 5' RACE. Sequenced on a NextSeq 500. The raw public reads went through TCRdb reprocessing: fastp at Q25, MiXCR clone calling, in-frame beta chains kept. Rows with one shared CDR3 protein collapse into an entry with the most common genes and DNA. For this sample the table gives 45,000 to 65,000 distinct CDR3 sequences, of which more than 9% were detected only once. The ten largest clones capture less than 5% of the sample. The sequenced material came from whole blood. These receptors came from an adult who was a healthcare worker with PCR-confirmed SARS-CoV-2 infection or an uninfected control (not recorded which).

This clonotype was recorded at least ten times. V is TRBV11-2 and J is TRBJ2-1, with 13 bases that match TRBD2. CDR3 length equals 18 residues. The J segment lost 2 bases and the V segment lost 1 base, leaving 5 bases of the junction unmatched. Germline-derived CDR1 and CDR2 are SGHAT and FQNNGV. CDR3 sequence (DNA): TGTGCCAGCAGCTTAGTAGGACTAGCGGGGGCCACCTACAATGAGCAGTTCTTC. Translating it yields CASSLVGLAGATYNEQFF.

The chain couples TRBV18 to TRBJ2-3; possible D gene TRBD2, 6 bases. Trimming left V 1 base short and J 0 bases short, with 14 bases between. The germline V gene has CDR1 KGHSH and CDR2 LQKENI. The CDR3 length is 17 residues. This chain's CDR3 is CASSPLVAATSTDTQYF. CDR3 nucleotide sequence: TGTGCCAGCTCACCACTCGTAGCGGCCACCAGCACAGATACGCAGTATTTT.

The table lists this clonotype with many counts. The V and J genes are TRBV4-2 and TRBJ1-5; D is possibly TRBD1 (5 bases). Between the trimmed V and J ends, which lost 0 bases and 5 bases, there was a span of 17 bases. In germline, CDR1 is LGHNA, CDR2 YNFKEQ. This CDR3 has 17 amino acids. This chain's CDR3 is CASSQEVGANWDQPQHF. DNA of the CDR3: TGTGCCAGCAGCCAAGAAGTAGGGGCGAATTGGGATCAGCCCCAGCATTTT.

This clonotype came up a few times. CDR3 residues: CATTRDYASYEQYF. CDR3 DNA: TGTGCCACCACCAGGGACTACGCTTCCTACGAGCAGTACTTC. This chain links TRBV2 with TRBJ2-7; 7 positions agree with TRBD2. This CDR3 is 14 amino acids long. V gave up 10 bases and J gave up 1 base; unmatched junction bases: 10. The V gene's germline CDR1 is SNHLY and CDR2 FYNNEI.

Many counts were recorded for this clonotype. V and J are TRBV6-5 and TRBJ2-3, with no clear D. This CDR3 region has 11 residues. In germline, CDR1 is MNHEY, CDR2 SVGAGI. Trimming pared 2 bases from V and 7 bases from J, leaving 4 bases between. The CDR3 spells CASSYTNTQYF. Here the CDR3 DNA reads TGTGCCAGCAGTTACACCAATACGCAGTATTTT.

As to this clonotype: This sequence may be a read error, since a much larger clone differs from it by one base. The chain is built from TRBV6-1 and TRBJ1-1, with D hard to call. V lost 11 bases, J lost 2 bases, and 15 bases lay in between. In germline, CDR1 is MNHNS, CDR2 SASEGT. CDR3 length: 13 residues. The CDR3 DNA reads TGTGCCCGCAACCCCGGCGGAAACACTGAAGCTTTCTTT. It codes for CARNPGGNTEAFF.

There are a few counts of this clonotype. The chain carries TRBV29-1 and TRBJ2-1; no definite D call. V dropped 5 bases and J dropped 10 bases, with 9 bases sitting between them. CDR1 and CDR2 (germline): SQVTM, ANQGSEA. This CDR3 has 10 residues. The CDR3 region is CSVRSTEQFF. CDR3 bases: TGCAGCGTTAGAAGCACAGAGCAGTTCTTC.

This clonotype was seen ten or more times. The chain combines TRBV5-1 with TRBJ2-6; D gene uncertain. The CDR3 is 15 residues long. V lost 0 bases, J lost 2 bases, and 6 bases lay in between. From germline, CDR1 is SGHRS and CDR2 YFSETQ. The CDR3: CASSLGVAGANVLTF. CDR3 sequence (DNA): TGCGCCAGCAGCTTGGGGGTAGCTGGGGCCAACGTCCTGACTTTC. The full variable domain, completed using reference TRBV5-1 and TRBJ2-6, is KAGVTQTPRYLIKTRGQQVTLSCSPISGHRSVSWYQQTPGQGLQFLFEYFSETQRNKGNFPGRFSGRQFSNSRSEMNVSTLELGDSALYLCASSLGVAGANVLTFGAGSRLTVL.

This clonotype came up many times. The V gene is TRBV30, the J gene TRBJ1-1; perhaps TRBD1 as D (6 bases). CDR1 is GTSNPN, CDR2 SVGIG, per germline (reference sequence). The CDR3 has 13 amino acids. Trimming left V 3 bases short and J 1 base short, with 9 bases between. The CDR3 bases are TGTGCCTGGAGGAACAGGGCGAACACTGAAGCTTTCTTT. This sequence encodes CAWRNRANTEAFF. The whole variable domain, filled in from reference TRBV30 and TRBJ1-1, reads SQTIHQWPATLVQPVGSPLSLECTVEGTSNPNLYWYRQAAGRGLQLLFYSVGIGQISSEVPQNLSASRPQDRQFILSSKKLLLSDSGFYLCAWRNRANTEAFFGQGTRLTVV.

This clonotype has ten or more counts. The chain links TRBV11-2 to TRBJ2-7, with no clear D. CDR3 size: 14 residues. V dropped 8 bases and J dropped 0 bases, with 14 bases sitting between them. Germline assignment: CDR1 SGHAT and CDR2 FQNNGV. This chain's CDR3 is CASATGHSSYEQYF. CDR3 sequence (DNA): TGTGCCAGCGCAACGGGCCACAGCTCCTACGAGCAGTACTTC.

The J gene is TRBJ1-4, the V gene TRBV7-9, with unresolved D. Germline lookup yields CDR1 SEHNR and CDR2 FQNEAQ (reference sequence). V dropped 6 bases and J dropped 3 bases, with 14 bases sitting between them. There are 15 residues in the CDR3. CDR3 nucleotides: TGTGCCAGCAGGTTCGGAAGGATGGCTAATGAAAAACTGTTTTTT. This encodes CASRFGRMANEKLFF.

This clonotype was recorded at least ten times. This chain links TRBV5-1 with TRBJ2-3; D is unresolved. Trimming stripped 0 bases from V and 5 bases from J, with 10 bases between. The CDR3 runs to 14 residues. Germline V gene data show CDR1 as SGHRS and CDR2 as YFSETQ. CDR3: CASSLATEGDTQYF. Written as DNA, the CDR3 is TGCGCCAGCAGCTTGGCCACAGAAGGAGATACGCAGTATTTT.

This clonotype appeared many times. V gene TRBV27 combines with J gene TRBJ1-5; 8 bases agree with TRBD1. The CDR3 covers 15 residues. The germline V gene has CDR1 MNHEY and CDR2 SMNVEV (reference sequence). With 6 bases clipped from V and 6 bases from J, the junction kept 10 bases outside the gene matches. CDR3 nucleotides: TGTGCCAGCAGGGCAGGGGGCAACATAGGTCAGCCCCAGCATTTT. Protein product: CASRAGGNIGQPQHF.

This clonotype was detected ten times or more. The V call is TRBV7-8, the J call TRBJ1-2; 8 nucleotides line up with TRBD1. The V and J ends lost 5 bases and 6 bases, in that order; junction bases with no gene match: 14. Germline lookup yields CDR1 SGHVS and CDR2 FQNEAQ. This CDR3 region has 16 residues. CDR3 amino acids: CASSPSGQGLRDGYTF. The CDR3 region has the DNA TGTGCCAGCAGCCCTAGCGGACAGGGTCTGCGTGATGGCTACACCTTC.

This clonotype has at least ten counts. This sequence joins TRBV5-1 and TRBJ2-2; maybe TRBD1 (6 bases). The V end was cut by 4 bases, the J end by 4 bases, with 14 bases between. Germline values: CDR1 SGHRS, CDR2 YFSETQ. There are 15 residues in the CDR3. The CDR3 DNA reads as TGCGCCAGCAGCGAGGACAGCCTCGGCACCGGGGAGCTGTTTTTT. Residues: CASSEDSLGTGELFF. The full variable domain, its missing parts supplied by reference TRBV5-1 and TRBJ2-2, is KAGVTQTPRYLIKTRGQQVTLSCSPISGHRSVSWYQQTPGQGLQFLFEYFSETQRNKGNFPGRFSGRQFSNSRSEMNVSTLELGDSALYLCASSEDSLGTGELFFGEGSRLTVL.

This clonotype was picked up many times. The chain uses TRBV29-1 and TRBJ2-7; 8 positions agree with TRBD2. This CDR3 has 15 residues. J lost 4 bases, V lost 1 base, and 9 bases had no gene match. Germline V CDR1 and CDR2: SQVTM, ANQGSEA. The CDR3 DNA is TGCAGCGTTGAAGCTCCGGGAGGGGCTCGGTACGAGCAGTACTTC. Translated, it gives CSVEAPGGARYEQYF.

This clonotype was observed many times. This sequence joins TRBV6-5 and TRBJ2-3, with a possible D match to TRBD2 (6 bases). Trimming shortened V by 6 bases and J by 0 bases, and 13 bases separated the two germline ends. Germline assignment: CDR1 MNHEY and CDR2 SVGAGI. The CDR3 covers 15 residues. CDR3: CASRGWRDSTDTQYF. For the CDR3, the DNA is TGTGCCAGCAGGGGGTGGCGGGATAGCACAGATACGCAGTATTTT.

This clonotype has a count of ten or more. The chain recombines TRBV10-3 with TRBJ1-2; maybe TRBD1 (6 bases). The V gene lost 0 bases and the J gene lost 10 bases, with 24 bases spanning the gap. From germline, CDR1 is ENHRY and CDR2 SYGVKD. The CDR3 extends over 17 amino acids. The CDR3 coding sequence is TGTGCCATCAGTGAGTCGGTGATCGGGGGCAGGGTGTCTGTCTACACCTTC. Protein sequence: CAISESVIGGRVSVYTF.

Ten or more counts support this clonotype. This chain connects TRBV20-1 to TRBJ2-7, with D uncertain. Germline CDR1 reads DFQATT; CDR2 reads SNEGSKA (reference sequence). The CDR3 sequence is 11 residues long. With 5 bases removed from V and 6 bases from J, the gap between germline ends came to 11 bases. The CDR3 bases are TGCAGTGCTGCTCCTTTGGGCGAGCAGTACTTC. Residues: CSAAPLGEQYF.

This clonotype was picked up one time. It may be a read error: a sequence one base away is much more abundant. This sequence joins TRBV2 and TRBJ2-3; unclear D gene. The germline CDR1 and CDR2 sequences are SNHLY and FYNNEI. The CDR3 is made up of 16 amino acids. CDR3 sequence reads: CTSRARPAYSTDTQYF. CDR3 in DNA: TGTACCAGCAGAGCACGCCCAGCATATAGCACAGATACGCAGTATTTT.

This clonotype was counted ten times or more. This chain uses TRBV6-2 or TRBV6-3 with TRBJ2-7; 9 bases match TRBD2. CDR3 length: 13 residues. Per the germline V gene, CDR1 is MNHEY and CDR2 is SVGEGT. J lost 0 bases, V lost 8 bases, and 2 bases had no gene match. The CDR3 DNA is TGTGCCAGCGATAGCGGGGGCTCCTACGAGCAGTACTTC. Translating gives CASDSGGSYEQYF.

This clonotype was counted at least ten times. The chain couples TRBV27 to TRBJ2-5; 11 bases line up with TRBD2. V lost 6 bases, J lost 3 bases, and 6 bases stayed unmatched. In germline, CDR1 is MNHEY, CDR2 SMNVEV (reference sequence). The CDR3 totals 15 residues. The DNA of the CDR3 is TGTGCCAGCAGGGGTCTACTAGCGGGAGAAGAGACCCAGTACTTC. Amino acids: CASRGLLAGEETQYF.

This clonotype was seen at least ten times. The V call is TRBV10-3, the J call TRBJ2-3, with 8 bases that match TRBD2. Germline CDR1 reads ENHRY; CDR2 reads SYGVKD. The CDR3 totals 13 residues. J lost 8 bases, V lost 7 bases, and 8 bases had no gene match. Written as DNA, the CDR3 is TGTGCCATCAAGGCGGGGGGCCCTCCTACGCAGTATTTT. Amino acids: CAIKAGGPPTQYF.

There are many counts of this clonotype. This sequence joins TRBV10-2 and TRBJ1-5, with TRBD1 as a possible D gene (6 bases). The CDR3 sequence is 15 residues long. The V gene's germline CDR1 is WSHSY and CDR2 SAAADI. Trimming pared 4 bases from V and 2 bases from J, leaving 12 bases between. CDR3 region: CASSVGGLGNQPQHF. In DNA form, the CDR3 reads TGCGCCAGCAGTGTTGGGGGGCTTGGCAATCAGCCCCAGCATTTT.

The chain carries TRBV29-1 and TRBJ2-3; D perhaps matches TRBD2 (6 bases). This CDR3 has 13 amino acids. The V gene's germline CDR1 is SQVTM and CDR2 ANQGSEA. V dropped 0 bases and J dropped 6 bases, with 10 bases sitting between them. The CDR3 sequence is CSVEDGGADTQYF. The CDR3, as DNA: TGCAGCGTTGAAGATGGAGGGGCCGATACGCAGTATTTT.

This clonotype was counted at least ten times. The rearrangement links TRBV7-6 to TRBJ2-3; D ambiguous. Trimming shortened V by 3 bases and J by 2 bases, and 12 bases separated the two germline ends. The CDR3 extends over 15 amino acids. Germline loops: CDR1 SGHVS, CDR2 FNYEAQ. CDR3 sequence reads: CASSFGSVITDTQYF. CDR3 in DNA: TGTGCCAGCAGCTTTGGCTCTGTGATCACAGATACGCAGTATTTT.

This clonotype occurred many times. The rearrangement joins TRBV10-3 to TRBJ2-7; the D gene could be TRBD1 or TRBD2 (6 bases each). This CDR3 has 12 residues. With 5 bases removed from V and 4 bases from J, the gap between germline ends came to 9 bases. Germline assignment: CDR1 ENHRY and CDR2 SYGVKD. The CDR3 loop is CAISRGGYEQYF. The CDR3 nucleotides read TGTGCCATCAGTAGAGGGGGGTACGAGCAGTACTTC.

In this sample, this clonotype turned up many times. This sequence joins TRBV29-1 and TRBJ2-7; 11 bases are shared with TRBD1. The CDR3 sequence is 12 residues long. V gave up 6 bases and J gave up 5 bases; unmatched junction bases: 3. The germline V gene encodes CDR1 SQVTM and CDR2 ANQGSEA. CDR3 region: CSVGQGADEQYF. The CDR3 coding sequence is TGCAGCGTCGGACAGGGGGCAGACGAGCAGTACTTC.

The CDR3: CSVAPQGSRDEQYF. CDR3 nucleotide sequence: TGCAGCGTGGCGCCACAGGGTAGTAGGGACGAGCAGTACTTC. This chain joins TRBV29-1 and TRBJ2-7; weak D call: TRBD1 (6 bases). Trimming shortened V by 6 bases and J by 5 bases, and 20 bases separated the two germline ends. CDR3 length: 14 residues. The V gene's germline CDR1 is SQVTM and CDR2 ANQGSEA.

This clonotype came up a few times. The chain carries TRBV21-1 and TRBJ2-4. TRBV21-1 is labeled a pseudogene. CDR3 length: 9 residues. In nucleotides, the CDR3 is TGTGCCGCCTTGAACATTCAGTACTTC. The encoded protein is CAALNIQYF.